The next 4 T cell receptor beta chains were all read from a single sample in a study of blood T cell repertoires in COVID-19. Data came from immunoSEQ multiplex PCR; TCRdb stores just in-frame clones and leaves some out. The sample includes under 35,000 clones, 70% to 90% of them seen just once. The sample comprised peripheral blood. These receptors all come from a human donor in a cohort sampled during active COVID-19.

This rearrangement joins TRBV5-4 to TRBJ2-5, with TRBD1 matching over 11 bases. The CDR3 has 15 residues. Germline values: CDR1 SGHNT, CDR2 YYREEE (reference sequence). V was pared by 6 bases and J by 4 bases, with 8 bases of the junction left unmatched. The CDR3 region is CASKPGQGGGETQYF. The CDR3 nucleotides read TGTGCCAGCAAACCGGGACAGGGGGGTGGAGAGACCCAGTACTTC.

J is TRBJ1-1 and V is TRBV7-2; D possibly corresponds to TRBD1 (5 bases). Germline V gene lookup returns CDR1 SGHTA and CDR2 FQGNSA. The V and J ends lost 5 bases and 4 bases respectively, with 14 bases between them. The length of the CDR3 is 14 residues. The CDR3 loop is CASSPEVGRTEAFF. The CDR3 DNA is TGTGCCAGCAGCCCCGAGGTGGGGCGCACTGAAGCTTTCTTT.

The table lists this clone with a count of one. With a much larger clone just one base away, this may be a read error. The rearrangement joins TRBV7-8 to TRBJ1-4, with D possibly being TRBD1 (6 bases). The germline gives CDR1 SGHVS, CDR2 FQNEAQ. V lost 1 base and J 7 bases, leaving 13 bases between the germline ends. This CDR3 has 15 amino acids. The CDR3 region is CASSLVPEQGEKLFF. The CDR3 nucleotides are TGTGCCAGCAGCTTAGTTCCGGAACAGGGTGAAAAACTGTTTTTT.

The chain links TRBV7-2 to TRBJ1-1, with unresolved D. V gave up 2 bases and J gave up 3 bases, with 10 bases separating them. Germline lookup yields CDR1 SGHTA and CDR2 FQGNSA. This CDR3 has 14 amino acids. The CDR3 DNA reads TGTGCCAGCAGCTTATATCAGGCTGACACTGAAGCTTTCTTT. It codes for CASSLYQADTEAFF.